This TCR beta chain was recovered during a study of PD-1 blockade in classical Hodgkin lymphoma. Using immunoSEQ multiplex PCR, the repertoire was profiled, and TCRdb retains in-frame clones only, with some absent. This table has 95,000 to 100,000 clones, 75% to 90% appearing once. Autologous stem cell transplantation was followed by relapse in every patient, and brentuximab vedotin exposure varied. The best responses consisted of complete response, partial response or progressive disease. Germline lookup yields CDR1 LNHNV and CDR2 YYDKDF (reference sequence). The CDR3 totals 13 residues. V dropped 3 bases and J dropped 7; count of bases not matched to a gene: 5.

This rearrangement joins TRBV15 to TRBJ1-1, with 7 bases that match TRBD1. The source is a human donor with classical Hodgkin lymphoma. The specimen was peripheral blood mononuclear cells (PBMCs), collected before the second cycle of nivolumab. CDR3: CATSRDRSYEAFF. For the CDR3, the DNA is TGTGCCACCAGCAGGGACAGGTCCTATGAAGCTTTCTTT.